Listed here are 6 T cell receptor beta chains from one sample, sequenced in a study of cytomegalovirus exposure and HLA in healthy donors. Primers included in the PCR were 60 Vbeta and 13 Jbeta primers. Generated by immunoSEQ multiplex PCR, the TCRdb table keeps only in-frame clones and is missing some. The sample includes around 130,000 clones, 75% to 85% of them seen just once. The specimen sequenced was PBMCs. The origin of the receptors is a girl aged 2-10 years in good health and CMV-seronegative.

The chain recombines TRBV11-2 with TRBJ2-7; no reliable D call. Looked up from germline, CDR1 is SGHAT and CDR2 is FQNNGV. The V end lost 2 bases, the J end lost 4 bases, and 12 bases lay between the germline ends. The CDR3 covers 14 residues. CDR3 in amino acids: CASSLSPTSYEQYF. CDR3 nucleotide sequence: TGTGCCAGCAGCTTAAGCCCTACTTCATACGAGCAGTACTTC. The whole variable domain, filled in from reference TRBV11-2 and TRBJ2-7, reads EAGVAQSPRYKIIEKRQSVAFWCNPISGHATLYWYQQILGQGPKLLIQFQNNGVVDDSQLPKDRFSAERLKGVDSTLKIQPAKLEDSAVYLCASSLSPTSYEQYFGPGTRLTVT.

The gene calls are TRBV6-1 and TRBJ2-1; TRBD2 aligns across 9 bases. The V and J ends lost 11 bases and 5 bases, in that order; junction bases with no gene match: 13. Looked up from germline, CDR1 is MNHNS and CDR2 is SASEGT. The CDR3 contains 15 residues. In DNA form, the CDR3 reads TGTGCCTGCGAGAAGGCTAGCGGGGATCACAATGAGCAGTTCTTC. It translates to CACEKASGDHNEQFF.

The chain carries TRBV6-4 and TRBJ2-1; 12 nucleotides match TRBD2. Germline V lookup: CDR1 MRHNA, CDR2 SNTAGT. V was clipped by 5 bases and J by 7 bases; unmatched bases: 3. The CDR3 covers 14 residues. CDR3 sequence reads: CASSLAGGWNEQFF. CDR3 DNA: TGTGCCAGCAGTCTAGCGGGAGGGTGGAATGAGCAGTTCTTC.

This clone was recorded a few times. The V gene is TRBV7-9, the J gene TRBJ1-1; no definite D call. Germline V CDR1 and CDR2: SEHNR, FQNEAQ (reference sequence). The CDR3 runs to 13 residues. V lost 8 bases to trimming and J lost 2 bases, with 12 bases between them. The CDR3 reads CASDPSGNTEAFF. Written as DNA, the CDR3 is TGTGCCAGCGACCCTTCGGGTAACACTGAAGCTTTCTTT.

V usage is TRBV5-4 and J usage is TRBJ2-3; D is uncertain. V was clipped by 5 bases and J by 0 bases, with 13 bases between them. Germline CDR1 and CDR2: SGHNT and YYREEE (reference sequence). There are 15 residues in the CDR3. In nucleotides, the CDR3 is TGTGCCAGCAGACTCCAACCCCGGAGCACAGATACGCAGTATTTT. Amino acid sequence: CASRLQPRSTDTQYF.

The CDR3 DNA follows: TGTGCCAGCAGCTCGGGGACAGGGGGCTTTTCCTACAATGAGCAGTTCTTC. Amino acid sequence: CASSSGTGGFSYNEQFF. This chain uses TRBV7-9 with TRBJ2-1; TRBD1 agrees at 12 bases. V shed 4 bases, J shed 1 base, and the junction held 5 bases outside the gene matches. This CDR3 comprises 17 residues. Germline CDR1 reads SEHNR; CDR2 reads FQNEAQ (reference sequence).